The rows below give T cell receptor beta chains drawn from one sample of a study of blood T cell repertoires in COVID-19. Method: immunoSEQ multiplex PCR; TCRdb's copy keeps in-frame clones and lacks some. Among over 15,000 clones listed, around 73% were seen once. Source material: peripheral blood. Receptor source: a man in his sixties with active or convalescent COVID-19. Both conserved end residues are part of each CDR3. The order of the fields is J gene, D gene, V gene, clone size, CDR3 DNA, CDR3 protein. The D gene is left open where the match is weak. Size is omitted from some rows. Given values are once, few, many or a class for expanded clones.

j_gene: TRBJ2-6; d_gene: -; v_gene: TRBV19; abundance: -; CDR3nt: TGTGCCAGTAGTACTCGCTTGAGCTCTGGGGCCAACGTCCTGACTTTC; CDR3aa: CASSTRLSSGANVLTF
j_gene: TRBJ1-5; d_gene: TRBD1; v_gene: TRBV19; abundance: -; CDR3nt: TGTGCCAGTAGTACCCCCGGGACAGGGAGCAATCAGCCCCAGCATTTT; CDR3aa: CASSTPGTGSNQPQHF
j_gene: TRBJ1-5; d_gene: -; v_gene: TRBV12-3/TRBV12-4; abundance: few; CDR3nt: TGTGCCAGCAGTTTTGGTGGTAGTCAGCCCCAGCATTTT; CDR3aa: CASSFGGSQPQHF
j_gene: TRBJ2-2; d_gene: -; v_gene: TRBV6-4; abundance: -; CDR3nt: TGTGCCAGCAGTGTCACTAGAAACTACGGGGAGCTGTTTTTT; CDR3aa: CASSVTRNYGELFF
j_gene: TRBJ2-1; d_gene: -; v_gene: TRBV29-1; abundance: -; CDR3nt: TGCAGCGCCCTTAAAAGGGCCGGGCGGGATGAGCAGTTCTTC; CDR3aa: CSALKRAGRDEQFF
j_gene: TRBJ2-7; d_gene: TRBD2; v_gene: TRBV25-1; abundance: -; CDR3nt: TGTGCCAGCAGTGGGACTAGCGGGAGGGCCTACGAGCAGTACTTC; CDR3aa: CASSGTSGRAYEQYF
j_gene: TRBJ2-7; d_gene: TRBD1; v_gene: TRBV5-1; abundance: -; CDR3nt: TGCGCCAGCAGCCCGGACAGGGTCGGGCAGTACTTC; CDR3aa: CASSPDRVGQYF
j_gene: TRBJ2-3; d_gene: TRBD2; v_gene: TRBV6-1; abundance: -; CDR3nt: TGTGCCAGCAGTCAAGTAACTGCGGGGGGGCAAGATACGCAGTATTTT; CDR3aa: CASSQVTAGGQDTQYF
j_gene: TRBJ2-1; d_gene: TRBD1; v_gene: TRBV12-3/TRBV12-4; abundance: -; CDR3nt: TGTGCCGCCGGGACAGGCTACAATGAGCAGTTCTTC; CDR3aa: CAAGTGYNEQFF
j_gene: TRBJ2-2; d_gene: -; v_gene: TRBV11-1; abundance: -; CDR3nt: TGTGCCAGCACCCCAGGGGGGCTAGGAGGCACCGGGGAGCTGTTTTTT; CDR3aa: CASTPGGLGGTGELFF
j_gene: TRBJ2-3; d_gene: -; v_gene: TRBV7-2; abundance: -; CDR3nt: TGTGCCAGCAGCTTAGGGGGCTATAGGACAGATACGCAGTATTTT; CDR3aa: CASSLGGYRTDTQYF
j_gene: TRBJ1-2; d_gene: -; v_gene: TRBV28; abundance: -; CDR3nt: TGTGCCAGCAGTTCCCTGCAGGCCCCGGAGGTATCCAACACCTTC; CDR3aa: CASSSLQAPEVSNTF
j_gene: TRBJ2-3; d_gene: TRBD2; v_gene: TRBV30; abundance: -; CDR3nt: TGTGCCTGGCGTCTAGCGGGAGCGGGAGATACGCAGTATTTT; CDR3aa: CAWRLAGAGDTQYF
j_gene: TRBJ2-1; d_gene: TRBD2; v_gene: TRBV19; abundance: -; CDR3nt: TGTGCCAGTAGTCCCAGGACTAGTACCAATGAGCAGTTCTTC; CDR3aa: CASSPRTSTNEQFF
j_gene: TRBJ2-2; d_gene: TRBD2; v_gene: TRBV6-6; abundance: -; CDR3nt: TGTGCCAGCAGTTATTCGACGGGGGGATTCACCGGGGAGCTGTTTTTT; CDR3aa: CASSYSTGGFTGELFF
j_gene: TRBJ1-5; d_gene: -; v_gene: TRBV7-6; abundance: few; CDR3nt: TGTGCCAGCAGCGCGGATAGCAATCAGCCCCAGCATTTT; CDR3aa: CASSADSNQPQHF
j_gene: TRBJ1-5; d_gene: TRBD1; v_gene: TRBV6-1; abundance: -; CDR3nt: TGTGCCAGCAGTGGTCGGACAGGATTTTATAGCAATCAGCCCCAGCATTTT; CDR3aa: CASSGRTGFYSNQPQHF
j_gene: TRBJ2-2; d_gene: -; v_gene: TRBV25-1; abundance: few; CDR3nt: TGTGCCAGCAGTGATTCAGGGGTTCCCGGGGAGCTGTTTTTT; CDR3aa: CASSDSGVPGELFF
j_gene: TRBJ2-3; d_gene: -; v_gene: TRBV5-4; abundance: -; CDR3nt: TGTGCCAGCAGCTTGGTGGCTGTCACAGATACGCAGTATTTT; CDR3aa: CASSLVAVTDTQYF
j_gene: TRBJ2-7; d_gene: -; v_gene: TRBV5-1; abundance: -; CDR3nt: TGCGCCAGCAGCTTTGATCCTAAGACAGGCCGAACCTACGAGCAGTACTTC; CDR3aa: CASSFDPKTGRTYEQYF
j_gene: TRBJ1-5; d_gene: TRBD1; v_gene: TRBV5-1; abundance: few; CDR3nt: TGCGCCAGCAGCTTGGACGGGACAGAAAATCAGCCCCAGCATTTT; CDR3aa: CASSLDGTENQPQHF
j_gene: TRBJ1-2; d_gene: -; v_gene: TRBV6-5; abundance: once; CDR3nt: TGTGCCAGCAGCGGTTCTAACTATGGCTACACCTTC; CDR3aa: CASSGSNYGYTF
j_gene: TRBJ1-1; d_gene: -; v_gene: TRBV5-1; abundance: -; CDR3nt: TGCGCCAGCAGCTTAGAAAGACAGCTTAACACTGAAGCTTTCTTT; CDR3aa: CASSLERQLNTEAFF
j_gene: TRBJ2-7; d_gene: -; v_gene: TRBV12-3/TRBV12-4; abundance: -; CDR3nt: TGTGCCAGCAGTTTTTCCGACGAGCAGTACTTC; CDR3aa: CASSFSDEQYF
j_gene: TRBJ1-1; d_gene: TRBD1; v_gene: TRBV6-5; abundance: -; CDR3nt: TGTGCCAGCAGTTACCCGGACAGGGGTGAAGCTTTCTTT; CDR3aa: CASSYPDRGEAFF
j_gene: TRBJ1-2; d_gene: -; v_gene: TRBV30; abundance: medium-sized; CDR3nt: TGTGCCTTACATAGGGGGTACTATGGCTACACCTTC; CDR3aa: CALHRGYYGYTF
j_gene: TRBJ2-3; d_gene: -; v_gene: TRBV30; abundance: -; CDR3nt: TGTGCCTGGAGATCTAGCTGGGATACGCAGTATTTT; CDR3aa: CAWRSSWDTQYF
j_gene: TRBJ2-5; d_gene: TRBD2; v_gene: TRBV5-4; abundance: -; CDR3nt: TGTGCCAGCAGCTCGGTGGGGGGGGAGACCCAGTACTTC; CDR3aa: CASSSVGGETQYF
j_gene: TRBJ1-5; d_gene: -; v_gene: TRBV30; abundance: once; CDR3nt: TGTGCCTGGAGTGTACGGGGTTCCCTCAATCAGCCCCAGCATTTT; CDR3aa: CAWSVRGSLNQPQHF
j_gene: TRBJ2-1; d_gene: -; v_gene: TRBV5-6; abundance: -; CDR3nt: TGTGCCAGCGCGGAGAACAATGAGCAGTTCTTC; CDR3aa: CASAENNEQFF
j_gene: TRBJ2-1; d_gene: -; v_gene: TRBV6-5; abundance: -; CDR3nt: TGTGCCAGCAGGGCAATTATATTGGGGCTCTTC; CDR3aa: CASRAIILGLF